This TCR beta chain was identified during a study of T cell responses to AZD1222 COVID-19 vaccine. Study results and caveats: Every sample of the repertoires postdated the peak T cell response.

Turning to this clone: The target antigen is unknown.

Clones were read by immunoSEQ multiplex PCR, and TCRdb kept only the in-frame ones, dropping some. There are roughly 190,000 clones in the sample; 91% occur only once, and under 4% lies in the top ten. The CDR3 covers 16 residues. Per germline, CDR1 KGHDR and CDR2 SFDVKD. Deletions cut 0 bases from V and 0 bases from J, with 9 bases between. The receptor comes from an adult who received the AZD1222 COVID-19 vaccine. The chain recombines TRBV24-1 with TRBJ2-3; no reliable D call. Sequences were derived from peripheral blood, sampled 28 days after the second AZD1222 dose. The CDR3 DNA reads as TGTGCCACCAGTGATTTGAGGCCAGGTAGCACAGATACGCAGTATTTT. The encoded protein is CATSDLRPGSTDTQYF.